This is a list of T cell receptor beta chains from one sample in a study of CD8+CD57+ T cells in acquired aplastic anemia. TCRdb fed the reads into MiXCR, producing one record per CDR3 protein. The sample gives tens of thousands of distinct CDR3 sequences, approximately 73% of which show up once; over 20% is in the top ten. The specimen was sorted CD4+, CD8+, or CD8+CD57+ T cells (not recorded which) from PBMCs. The receptors derive from a human donor in good health, serving as a control. Both conserved end residues are part of each CDR3. A D gene is named only where the DNA matches it firmly. For some rows the clone size is stated as once, few or many, or as a class when expanded; others skip it.

clone size,V gene,D gene,J gene,CDR3 DNA,CDR3 protein
once,TRBV7-9,.,TRBJ2-7,TGTGCCAGCAGCTTAGATCCCCCGTACGAGCAGTACTTC,CASSLDPPYEQYF
.,TRBV2,.,TRBJ2-3,TGTGCCAGCAGTCTCCACTTTTTCTCTCTAGATATGACAGATACGCAGTATTTT,CASSLHFFSLDMTDTQYF
once,TRBV19,.,TRBJ2-7,TGTGCCAGTAGTAACAAAATCTACGAGCAGTACTTC,CASSNKIYEQYF
.,TRBV2,.,TRBJ2-7,TGTGCCAGCAGTGTTCGGATTTTAACCTACGAGCAGTACTTC,CASSVRILTYEQYF
.,TRBV10-3,TRBD1,TRBJ2-5,TGTGCCATCAGTGACCGAAAGGGACAGTTGGAAGAGACCCAGTACTTC,CAISDRKGQLEETQYF
.,TRBV2,.,TRBJ2-3,TGTGCCAGCAGCGTAGGTGCCCTAGGCACAGATACGCAGTATTTT,CASSVGALGTDTQYF
.,TRBV7-8,TRBD1,TRBJ1-6,TGTGCCAGCAGCTTATCGAGCGGACAGGGCCTCCACTTT,CASSLSSGQGLHF
.,TRBV20-1,TRBD2,TRBJ2-3,TGCAGTGCTAGAGTTGGAGCGGGGGACACAGATACGCAGTATTTT,CSARVGAGDTDTQYF
few,TRBV7-3,.,TRBJ2-7,TGTGCCAGCAGCTTGAAGGAGTCAGGGCAGTACTTC,CASSLKESGQYF
.,TRBV29-1,TRBD2,TRBJ2-1,TGCAGCGTCCGACTAGCGGGGAGGCCGGGGAATGAGCAGTTCTTC,CSVRLAGRPGNEQFF
many,TRBV28,.,TRBJ2-6,TGTGCCAGCAGTTCGGGGACTCAAACTGGGGCCAACGTCCTGACTTTC,CASSSGTQTGANVLTF
medium-sized,TRBV2,.,TRBJ2-1,TGTGCCAGCAGTGACCTAGTTGAGCAGTTCTTC,CASSDLVEQFF
once,TRBV19,.,TRBJ1-2,TGTGCCAGTAGTACCCAGGGTAACTATGGCTACACCTTC,CASSTQGNYGYTF
once,TRBV10-3,.,TRBJ2-5,TGTGCCATCAGTGAGTGGGGGGACCAAGAGACCCAGTACTTC,CAISEWGDQETQYF
few,TRBV25-1,.,TRBJ1-2,TGTGCCAGCAGTGATGCTGGAAGGATGTATGGCTACACCTTC,CASSDAGRMYGYTF
.,TRBV10-3,.,TRBJ1-5,TGTGCCATCAGTGAGTCGTGGGTCAATCAGCCCCAGCATTTT,CAISESWVNQPQHF
medium-sized,TRBV27,TRBD1,TRBJ2-7,TGTGCCAGCAGTTTAGGGCCTGGGACAGTCTTTTACGAGCAGTACTTC,CASSLGPGTVFYEQYF
few,TRBV15,TRBD2,TRBJ2-7,TGTGCCACCAGCAGAGAAGCGGGGCTATCCTACGAGCAGTACTTC,CATSREAGLSYEQYF
once,TRBV15,.,TRBJ2-1,TGTGCCACCAGCATATACGTAAGTTACAATGAGCAGTTCTTC,CATSIYVSYNEQFF
few,TRBV15,TRBD2,TRBJ2-5,TGTGCCACCAGCGTCTACGGGGGGGAGACCCAGTACTTC,CATSVYGGETQYF
.,TRBV11-2,TRBD2,TRBJ2-1,TGTGCCAGCAGCTGGGGACTAGCGGGGGGCTCCTACAATGAGCAGTTCTTC,CASSWGLAGGSYNEQFF
.,TRBV6-5,TRBD1,TRBJ1-2,TGTGCCAGCAGTTGGGGACAGCACTCTAACTATGGCTACACCTTC,CASSWGQHSNYGYTF
.,TRBV10-3,TRBD1,TRBJ1-5,TGTGCCACGACAGGGGGTGGGGGTCAGCCCCAGCATTTT,CATTGGGGQPQHF
.,TRBV9,.,TRBJ2-7,TGTGCCAGCAGCGAGGGGGGGGACGGGGACTACGAGCAGTACTTC,CASSEGGDGDYEQYF
.,TRBV15,TRBD2,TRBJ2-7,TGTGCCACCAGGGACAGCGGGAGTTACGAGCAGTACTTC,CATRDSGSYEQYF
few,TRBV7-6,TRBD1,TRBJ2-1,TGTGCCAGCAGCTTGGACAGGGTAAATGAGCAGTTCTTC,CASSLDRVNEQFF
.,TRBV24-1,TRBD1,TRBJ2-3,TGTGCCACCAGTGACCGGACAGGGGGATCCACAGATACGCAGTATTTT,CATSDRTGGSTDTQYF
.,TRBV5-4,.,TRBJ2-4,TGTGCCAGCAGCTTGGGGACAGCTTCCTTACTAGCCAAAAACATTCAGTACTTC,CASSLGTASLLAKNIQYF
.,TRBV18,TRBD1,TRBJ1-5,TGTGCCAGCTCACCCATTACCCAGGGGGTGGATCAGCCCCAGCATTTT,CASSPITQGVDQPQHF
.,TRBV12-3/TRBV12-4,.,TRBJ2-2,TGTGCCAGCAGTTTGACTAGTGCGAACACCGGGGAGCTGTTTTTT,CASSLTSANTGELFF
.,TRBV3-1,.,TRBJ2-3,TGTGCCAGCAGCCACGAAGTTGGCACAGATACGCCGTACTTT,CASSHEVGTDTPYF
.,TRBV15,TRBD1,TRBJ1-5,TGTGCCACCAGCAGGCCCCCGGGACAGCTTAATCAGCCCCAGCATTTT,CATSRPPGQLNQPQHF
.,TRBV20-1,TRBD2,TRBJ2-1,TGCAGTGCTAGAAGACCCGGGGGGGCCGAGCAGTTCTTC,CSARRPGGAEQFF
many,TRBV11-2,.,TRBJ1-1,TGTGCCAGCAGCTTAAGTCCGGGAAAGAACACTGAAGCTTTCTTT,CASSLSPGKNTEAFF
once,TRBV20-1,.,TRBJ1-1,TGCAGTGCTAGACGGGGGAACGAAGCTTTCTTT,CSARRGNEAFF
.,TRBV7-3,.,TRBJ2-1,TGTACCAGCAGCTTGGGCGAAAGGCAGTTCTTC,CTSSLGERQFF
.,TRBV19,TRBD2,TRBJ2-7,TGTGCCAGTAGTACCCACCCATGGGACCTGGTAGCGGGGGCCCACGAGCAGTACTTC,CASSTHPWDLVAGAHEQYF
.,TRBV20-1,.,TRBJ1-5,TGCAGTGCTAGAGGGGGGGGTGATCAGCCCCAGCATTTT,CSARGGGDQPQHF
once,TRBV9,TRBD1,TRBJ2-6,TGTGCCAGCAGCGGGGACAGCCTACAACTCTCTGGGGCCAACGTCCTGACTTTC,CASSGDSLQLSGANVLTF
.,TRBV7-2,.,TRBJ2-2,TGTGCCAGCAGCGCACACGCGAACACCGGGGAGCTGTTTTTT,CASSAHANTGELFF
.,TRBV5-1,TRBD1,TRBJ1-2,TGCGCCAGCAGCTTTACAGGGGTCTATGGCTACACCTTC,CASSFTGVYGYTF
few,TRBV29-1,.,TRBJ2-2,TGCAGCGTTAGCACCGGGGAGCTGTTTTTT,CSVSTGELFF
.,TRBV29-1,.,TRBJ1-2,TGCAGCGTTGAACCGCATCCGGCACGATCCCACTATGGCTACACCTTC,CSVEPHPARSHYGYTF
once,TRBV7-9,.,TRBJ2-5,TGTGCCAGCACCCGAGGGATGGAGACCCAGTACTTC,CASTRGMETQYF
once,TRBV7-3,TRBD1,TRBJ2-1,TGTGCCAGCGGCGGGGGACAGGGGTTCGATGAGCAGTTCTTC,CASGGGQGFDEQFF
.,TRBV10-3,.,TRBJ2-7,TGTGCCATCGGGGGGGGGACACCCTCGGACAACGAGCAGTACTTC,CAIGGGTPSDNEQYF